The 7 T cell receptor beta chains below all came from one sample that was sequenced in a study of radiotherapy plus CTLA-4 blockade in lung cancer. Sequencing was performed with immunoSEQ multiplex PCR; in TCRdb, only in-frame clones are kept and a portion is missing. The table lists 95,000 to 150,000 clones, about 87% of them singletons. The sequences come from peripheral blood, collected from a patient treated with radiotherapy plus ipilimumab. The receptors derive from a human donor with non-small cell lung cancer that progressed on radiotherapy plus ipilimumab.

The table lists this clone with a few counts. V gene TRBV6-6 combines with J gene TRBJ1-2, with D possibly being TRBD1 (5 bases). Germline V gives CDR1 MNHNY, CDR2 SVGAGI (reference sequence). With 6 bases removed from V and 6 bases from J, the gap between germline ends came to 17 bases. The CDR3 spans 14 residues. CDR3 sequence reads: CASSSGGRANGYTF. CDR3 sequence (DNA): TGTGCCAGCAGCTCGGGGGGGAGGGCCAATGGCTACACCTTC.

The V and J genes are TRBV27 and TRBJ2-5; D is tentatively TRBD1 or TRBD2 (5 bases each). The germline gives CDR1 MNHEY, CDR2 SMNVEV (reference sequence). The CDR3 runs to 14 residues. V was clipped by 5 bases and J by 5 bases, with 15 bases between them. CDR3 amino acids: CASSPRGGWETQYF. CDR3 nucleotide sequence: TGTGCCAGCAGTCCGAGGGGCGGGTGGGAGACCCAGTACTTC.

This sequence joins TRBV9 and TRBJ1-5; a weak D match, TRBD1 (5 bases). V shed 1 base and J shed 9 bases, with 14 bases lying between them. Germline-derived CDR1 and CDR2 are SGDLS and YYNGEE. This CDR3 is 14 amino acids long. The CDR3 DNA is TGTGCCAGCAGCGTATCAGGGAGTCCCGGGCCCCAGCATTTT. Translation gives CASSVSGSPGPQHF.

J is TRBJ2-3 and V is TRBV9; possible D gene TRBD2, 5 bases. The germline gives CDR1 SGDLS, CDR2 YYNGEE. The V end was cut by 3 bases, the J end by 6 bases, with 17 bases between. The CDR3 runs 15 residues. DNA of the CDR3: TGTGCCAGCAGCGGACTATCACTTCTTACGGATACGCAGTATTTT. It encodes CASSGLSLLTDTQYF.

The rearrangement links TRBV4-1 to TRBJ2-1; D possibly corresponds to TRBD2 (5 bases). The V end was cut by 3 bases, the J end by 4 bases, with 16 bases between. Germline loops: CDR1 MGHRA, CDR2 YSYEKL. The CDR3 loop spans 16 amino acids. The CDR3 protein is CASSQPGLARYNEQFF. The CDR3 DNA is TGCGCCAGCAGCCAGCCCGGGCTAGCCAGGTACAATGAGCAGTTCTTC.

The chain joins TRBV19 to TRBJ1-2; 11 bases map to TRBD1. Germline CDR1 LNHDA, CDR2 SQIVND (reference sequence). The CDR3 has 16 residues. Unmatched junction bases numbered 8, after V lost 5 bases and J lost 3 bases. This chain's CDR3 is CASSPTGTGGYYGYTF. In nucleotides, the CDR3 is TGTGCCAGTAGTCCAACCGGGACAGGGGGTTACTATGGCTACACCTTC.

This chain connects TRBV7-8 to TRBJ1-1; possible D gene TRBD1, 6 bases. Trimming pared 4 bases from V and 5 bases from J, leaving 14 bases between. The CDR3 runs to 14 residues. Germline loops: CDR1 SGHVS, CDR2 FQNEAQ. The CDR3: CASSYGGLGTEAFF. CDR3 coding DNA: TGTGCCAGCAGCTATGGGGGGCTGGGGACTGAAGCTTTCTTT.